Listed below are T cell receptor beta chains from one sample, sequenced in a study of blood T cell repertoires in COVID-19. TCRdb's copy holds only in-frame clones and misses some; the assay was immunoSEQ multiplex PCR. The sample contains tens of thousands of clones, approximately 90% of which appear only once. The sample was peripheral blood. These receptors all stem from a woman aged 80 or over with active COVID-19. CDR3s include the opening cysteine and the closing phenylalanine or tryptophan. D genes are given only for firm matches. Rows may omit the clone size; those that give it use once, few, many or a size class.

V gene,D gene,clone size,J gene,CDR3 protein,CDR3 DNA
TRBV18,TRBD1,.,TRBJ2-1,CASSPGGQGRNEQFF,TGTGCCAGCTCACCGGGGGGACAGGGGCGGAATGAGCAGTTCTTC
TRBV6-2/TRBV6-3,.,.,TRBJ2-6,CASSYWQGTGANVLTF,TGTGCCAGCAGTTACTGGCAGGGGACAGGGGCCAACGTCCTGACTTTC
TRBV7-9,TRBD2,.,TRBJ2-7,CASGLGRGLGQYF,TGTGCCAGCGGACTGGGGAGGGGTCTCGGGCAGTACTTC
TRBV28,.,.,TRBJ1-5,CASSRAGEGQPQHF,TGTGCCAGCAGCCGGGCAGGAGAGGGTCAGCCCCAGCATTTT
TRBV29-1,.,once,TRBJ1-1,CSVVGGPEAFF,TGCAGCGTTGTTGGCGGTCCTGAAGCTTTCTTT
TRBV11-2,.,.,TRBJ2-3,CASSLELVGGTDTQYF,TGTGCCAGCAGCTTAGAACTAGTTGGTGGCACAGATACGCAGTATTTT
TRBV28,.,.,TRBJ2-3,CASTAWGETDTQYF,TGTGCCAGCACCGCTTGGGGGGAAACAGATACGCAGTATTTT
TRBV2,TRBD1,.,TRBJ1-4,CARSQGTSTNEKLFF,TGTGCCAGATCACAGGGGACTTCAACTAATGAAAAACTGTTTTTT
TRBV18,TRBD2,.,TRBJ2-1,CASSRTSGRYNEQFF,TGTGCCAGCTCTCGGACTAGCGGGCGTTACAATGAGCAGTTCTTC
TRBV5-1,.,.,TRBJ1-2,CASSLVAAGGYTF,TGCGCCAGCAGCTTGGTTGCGGCGGGGGGCTACACCTTC
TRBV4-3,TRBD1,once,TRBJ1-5,CASSQDRDRFNQPQHF,TGCGCCAGCAGCCAAGACCGGGACAGGTTCAATCAGCCCCAGCATTTT
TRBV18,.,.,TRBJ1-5,CASSPTRNNQPQHF,TGTGCCAGCTCACCGACCAGGAATAATCAGCCCCAGCATTTT
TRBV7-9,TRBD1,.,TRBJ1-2,CASSLSVAGGWGYTF,TGTGCCAGCAGCTTATCGGTGGCAGGGGGTTGGGGCTACACCTTC
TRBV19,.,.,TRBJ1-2,CASSLRGVYGYTF,TGTGCCAGTAGTCTCCGGGGGGTCTATGGCTACACCTTC
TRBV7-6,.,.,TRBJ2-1,CASSLGAKQPFYNEQFF,TGTGCCAGCAGCTTAGGGGCCAAACAACCCTTTTACAATGAGCAGTTCTTC
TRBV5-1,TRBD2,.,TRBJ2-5,CASSSYGTSGSGETQYF,TGCGCCAGCAGCTCATACGGGACTAGCGGGAGTGGAGAGACCCAGTACTTC
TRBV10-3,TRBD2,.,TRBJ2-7,CAIPGSGMKWTSDYEQYF,TGTGCCATCCCCGGGTCCGGTATGAAGTGGACTAGCGACTACGAGCAGTACTTC
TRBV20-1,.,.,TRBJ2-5,CSASVPGFQQETQYF,TGCAGTGCTAGTGTCCCGGGATTCCAGCAAGAGACCCAGTACTTC
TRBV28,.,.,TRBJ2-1,CASFGSSYNEQFF,TGTGCCAGCTTCGGGAGCTCCTACAATGAGCAGTTCTTC
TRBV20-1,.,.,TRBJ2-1,CSANEAAILSNEQFF,TGCAGTGCTAATGAGGCAGCGATTTTGTCCAATGAGCAGTTCTTC
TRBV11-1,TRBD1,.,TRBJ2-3,CASSLYIQGSDTQYF,TGTGCCAGCAGCCTGTATATACAGGGGTCCGATACGCAGTATTTT
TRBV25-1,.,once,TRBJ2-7,CASLGPYEQYF,TGTGCCAGCCTGGGCCCTTACGAGCAGTACTTC
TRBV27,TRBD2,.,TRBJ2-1,CASSLASGRGRNEQFF,TGTGCCAGCAGTTTAGCTAGCGGGAGAGGGCGCAATGAGCAGTTCTTC
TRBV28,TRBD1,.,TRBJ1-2,CASSLVAGGVRGYTF,TGTGCCAGCAGTTTGGTGGCAGGGGGCGTGAGAGGCTACACCTTC
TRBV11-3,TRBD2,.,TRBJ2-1,CASSSGIGGNEQFF,TGTGCCAGCAGTAGCGGGATCGGGGGAAATGAGCAGTTCTTC
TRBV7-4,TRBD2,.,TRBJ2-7,CASSLDSRLAGSTDSYEQYF,TGTGCCAGCAGCTTAGATTCGAGGCTAGCGGGATCCACGGACTCCTACGAGCAGTACTTC
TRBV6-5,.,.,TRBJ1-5,CASRPQGNQPQHF,TGTGCCAGCAGACCACAGGGTAATCAGCCCCAGCATTTT
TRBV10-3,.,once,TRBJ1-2,CAISDPGDGYTF,TGTGCCATCAGTGACCCAGGGGATGGCTACACCTTC
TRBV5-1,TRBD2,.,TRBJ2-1,CASSLGSRTRSNEQFF,TGCGCCAGCAGCTTGGGGAGTAGGACTAGGAGTAATGAGCAGTTCTTC
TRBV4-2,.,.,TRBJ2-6,CASRSSGANVLTF,TGTGCCAGCAGGAGCTCTGGGGCCAACGTCCTGACTTTC
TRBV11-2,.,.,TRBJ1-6,CASSLDRGNSPLHF,TGTGCCAGCAGCTTAGATCGCGGAAATTCACCCCTCCACTTT
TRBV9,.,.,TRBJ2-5,CASSVDPSGPETQYF,TGTGCCAGCAGCGTAGACCCCTCAGGCCCCGAGACCCAGTACTTC
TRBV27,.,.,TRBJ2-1,CASSELPSFHEQFF,TGTGCCAGCAGTGAACTACCTTCCTTCCATGAGCAGTTCTTC
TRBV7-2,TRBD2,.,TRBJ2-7,CASSMTSGSGFGEQYF,TGTGCCAGCAGCATGACTAGCGGGAGCGGTTTCGGAGAGCAGTACTTC
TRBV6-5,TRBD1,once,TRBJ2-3,CASSLDRGTDTQYF,TGTGCCAGCAGCCTGGACAGGGGAACAGATACGCAGTATTTT
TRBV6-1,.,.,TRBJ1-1,CASSYERLRTEAFF,TGTGCCAGCAGTTATGAGCGGCTGAGGACTGAAGCTTTCTTT
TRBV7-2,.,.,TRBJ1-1,CASSLLGANTEAFF,TGTGCCAGCAGCTTACTGGGGGCGAACACTGAAGCTTTCTTT
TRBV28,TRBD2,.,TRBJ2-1,CASSLSLKLAGDPWEQFF,TGTGCCAGCAGTTTATCCCTGAAACTAGCGGGGGACCCTTGGGAGCAGTTCTTC
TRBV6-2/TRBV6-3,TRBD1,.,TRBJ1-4,CASSPLDRVKEKLFF,TGTGCCAGCAGTCCCCTCGACAGGGTGAAGGAAAAACTGTTTTTT
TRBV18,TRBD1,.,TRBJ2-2,CASSAYRGRDTGELFF,TGTGCCAGCTCGGCCTACAGGGGGCGCGATACCGGGGAGCTGTTTTTT
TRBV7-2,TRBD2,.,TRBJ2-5,CASTAGGSGTETQYF,TGTGCCAGCACCGCCGGGGGTAGCGGGACAGAGACCCAGTACTTC
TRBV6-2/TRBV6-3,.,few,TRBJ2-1,CASSQTTYNEQFF,TGTGCCAGCAGTCAGACTACATACAATGAGCAGTTCTTC
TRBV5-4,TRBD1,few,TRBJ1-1,CASSLGQGTTEAFF,TGTGCCAGCAGCCTAGGACAGGGCACCACTGAAGCTTTCTTT
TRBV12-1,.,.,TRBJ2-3,CASSPKGLAGLDTQYF,TGTGCCAGCAGCCCTAAAGGACTAGCGGGATTAGATACGCAGTATTTT
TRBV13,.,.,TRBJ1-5,CASSLLGAGQPQHF,TGTGCCAGCAGCCTCCTGGGGGCAGGTCAGCCCCAGCATTTT